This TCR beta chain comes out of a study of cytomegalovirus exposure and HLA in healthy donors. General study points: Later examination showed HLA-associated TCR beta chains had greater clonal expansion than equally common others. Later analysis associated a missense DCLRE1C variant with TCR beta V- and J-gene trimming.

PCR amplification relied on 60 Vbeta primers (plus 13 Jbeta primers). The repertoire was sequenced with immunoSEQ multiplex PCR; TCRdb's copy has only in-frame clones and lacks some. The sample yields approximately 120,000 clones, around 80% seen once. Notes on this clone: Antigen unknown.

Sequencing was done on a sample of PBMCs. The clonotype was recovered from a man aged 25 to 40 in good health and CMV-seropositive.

The DNA of the CDR3 is TGTGCCAGCAGCTTAGAGGGAGAAGGGCGAGCTTTCTTT. Protein: CASSLEGEGRAFF. The chain joins TRBV7-9 to TRBJ1-1; D remains unclear. The CDR3 spans 13 residues. V lost 1 base to trimming and J lost 10 bases, with 13 bases between them. The V gene's germline CDR1 is SEHNR and CDR2 FQNEAQ (reference sequence).